The clone carrying this TCR beta chain was counted at least ten times. The antigen is unknown. The data were obtained in a study of CD8 T cells in ankylosing spondylitis. A quantitative 5'-RACE method, one with molecular barcodes, was used to make TCR beta libraries. TCRdb re-called the 5' RACE reads through MiXCR, storing one row per CDR3 protein. The sample yields 250,000 or so distinct CDR3 sequences, roughly a quarter seen once. Findings and caveats of the study: Earlier authors reported some of these motif variants in reactive arthritis synovial fluid and blood. Researchers report that disease-linked clones proved CD8+ and relatively rare in peripheral blood. Disease-linked clones were reportedly significantly enriched in matched ankylosing spondylitis synovial fluid.

The CDR3 runs 12 residues. The V and J ends lost 2 bases and 0 bases respectively, with 1 base between them. The V gene's germline CDR1 is KGHSH and CDR2 LQKENI. The sample taken for sequencing was blood, either unsorted or a sorted T cell fraction (not recorded which). This receptor was obtained from a male donor with ankylosing spondylitis or in good health (not recorded which). The chain joins TRBV18 to TRBJ2-5; D gene uncertain. The CDR3 region is CASSPNQETQYF. CDR3 coding DNA: TGTGCCAGCTCACCAAACCAAGAGACCCAGTACTTC.